Sequencing of this TCR beta chain was carried out in a study of blood T cell repertoires in COVID-19. The CDR3 loop spans 15 amino acids. From germline, CDR1 is SGHRS and CDR2 YFSETQ. Trimming at V came to 5 bases and at J to 0 bases, leaving 4 bases not matched to a gene. Authors' data handling: Amplification of reference gene primers provided the estimated nucleated cell counts. Clones were sequenced by immunoSEQ multiplex PCR, and TCRdb holds only the in-frame ones, with some missing. The V and J calls and the clone size are those of that table, but D and trimming were determined from the DNA. The sample contains 65,000 or so clones, 87% of which appear only once.

Sequencing input: peripheral blood. The chain combines TRBV5-1 with TRBJ2-1; 8 bases agree with TRBD2. This TCR was recovered from a human donor with acute or convalescent COVID-19. The donor label of this sample is uncertain. CDR3 sequence reads: CASSKTSGSYNEQFF. The DNA of the CDR3 is TGCGCCAGCAGTAAAACTAGCGGCTCCTACAATGAGCAGTTCTTC.